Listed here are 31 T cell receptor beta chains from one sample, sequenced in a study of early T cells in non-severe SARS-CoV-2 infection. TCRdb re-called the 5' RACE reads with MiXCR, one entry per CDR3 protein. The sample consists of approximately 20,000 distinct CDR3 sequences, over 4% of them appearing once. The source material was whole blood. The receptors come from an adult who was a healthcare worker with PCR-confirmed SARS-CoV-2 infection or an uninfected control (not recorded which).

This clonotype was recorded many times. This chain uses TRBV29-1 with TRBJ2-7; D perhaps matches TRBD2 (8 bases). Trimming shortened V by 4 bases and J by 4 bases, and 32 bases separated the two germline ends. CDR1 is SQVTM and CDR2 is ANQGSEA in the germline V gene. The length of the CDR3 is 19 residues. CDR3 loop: CSVVLRDSYIPGLGYEQYF. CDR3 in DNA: TGCAGCGTTGTCTTGCGGGACAGTTACATTCCGGGACTAGGGTACGAGCAGTACTTC.

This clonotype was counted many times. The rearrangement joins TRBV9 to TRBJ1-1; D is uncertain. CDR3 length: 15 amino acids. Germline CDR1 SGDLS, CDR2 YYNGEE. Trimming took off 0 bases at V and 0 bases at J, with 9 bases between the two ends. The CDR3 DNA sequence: TGTGCCAGCAGCGTAGGACAAAGAATGAACACTGAAGCTTTCTTT. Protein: CASSVGQRMNTEAFF.

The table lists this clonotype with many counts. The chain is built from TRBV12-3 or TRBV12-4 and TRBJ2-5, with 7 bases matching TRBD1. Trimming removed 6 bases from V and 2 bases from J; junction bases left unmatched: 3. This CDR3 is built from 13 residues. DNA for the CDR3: TGTGCCAGCAGCTCGGGACAGCAAGAGACCCAGTACTTC. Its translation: CASSSGQQETQYF.

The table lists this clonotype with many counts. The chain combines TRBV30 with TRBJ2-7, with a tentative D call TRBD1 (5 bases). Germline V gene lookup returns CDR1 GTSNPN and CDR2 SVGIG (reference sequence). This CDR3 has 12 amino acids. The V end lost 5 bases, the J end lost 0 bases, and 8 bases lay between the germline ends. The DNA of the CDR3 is TGTGCCTGGGGCAGGGTCTCCTACGAGCAGTACTTC. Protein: CAWGRVSYEQYF.

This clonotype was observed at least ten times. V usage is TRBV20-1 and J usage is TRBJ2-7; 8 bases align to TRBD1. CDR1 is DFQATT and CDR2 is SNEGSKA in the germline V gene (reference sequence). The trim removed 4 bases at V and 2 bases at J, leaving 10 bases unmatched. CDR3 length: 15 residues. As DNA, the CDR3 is TGCAGTGCTACTGGTCGGGGGACAGGAGCCTACGAGCAGTACTTC. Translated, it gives CSATGRGTGAYEQYF.

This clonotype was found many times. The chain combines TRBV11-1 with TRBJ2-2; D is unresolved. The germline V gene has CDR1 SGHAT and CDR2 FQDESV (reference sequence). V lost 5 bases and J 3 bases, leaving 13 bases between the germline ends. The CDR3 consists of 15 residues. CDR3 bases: TGTGCCAGCAGCGTCACCCTACTCCACACCGGGGAGCTGTTTTTT. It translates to CASSVTLLHTGELFF.

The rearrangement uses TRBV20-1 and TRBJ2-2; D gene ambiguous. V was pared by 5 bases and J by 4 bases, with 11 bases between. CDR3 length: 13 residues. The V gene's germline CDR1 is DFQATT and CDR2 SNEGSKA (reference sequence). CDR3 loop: CSAGASGTGELFF. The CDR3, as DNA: TGCAGTGCTGGCGCCAGTGGCACCGGGGAGCTGTTTTTT.

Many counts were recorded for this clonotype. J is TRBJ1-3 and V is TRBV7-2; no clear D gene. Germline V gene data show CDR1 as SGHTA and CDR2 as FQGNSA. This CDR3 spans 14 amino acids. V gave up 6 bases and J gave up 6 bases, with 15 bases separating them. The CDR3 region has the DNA TGTGCCAGCAGGCCTACCGGGATAGTAAACACCATATATTTT. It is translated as CASRPTGIVNTIYF.

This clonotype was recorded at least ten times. CDR3 protein: CASGFVKPSGNTIYF. DNA of the CDR3: TGTGCTAGTGGTTTTGTGAAACCCTCTGGAAACACCATATATTTT. The rearrangement uses TRBV12-5 and TRBJ1-3; D gene uncertain. The germline V gene has CDR1 LGHNT and CDR2 FRNRAP. Deletions cut 3 bases from V and 0 bases from J, with 9 bases between. CDR3 size: 15 residues.

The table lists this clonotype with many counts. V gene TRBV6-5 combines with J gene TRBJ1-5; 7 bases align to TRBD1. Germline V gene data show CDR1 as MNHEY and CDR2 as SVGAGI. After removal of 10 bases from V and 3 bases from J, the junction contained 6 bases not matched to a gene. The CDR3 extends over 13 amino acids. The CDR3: CAIAQGHNQPQHF. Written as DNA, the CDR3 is TGTGCCATCGCACAGGGGCACAATCAGCCCCAGCATTTT.

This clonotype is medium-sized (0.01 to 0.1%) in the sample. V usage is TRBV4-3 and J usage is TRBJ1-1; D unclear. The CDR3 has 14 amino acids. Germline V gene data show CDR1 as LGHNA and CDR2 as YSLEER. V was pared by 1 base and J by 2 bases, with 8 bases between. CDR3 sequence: CASSQGHRNTEAFF. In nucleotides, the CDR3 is TGCGCCAGCAGCCAAGGACACAGAAACACTGAAGCTTTCTTT.

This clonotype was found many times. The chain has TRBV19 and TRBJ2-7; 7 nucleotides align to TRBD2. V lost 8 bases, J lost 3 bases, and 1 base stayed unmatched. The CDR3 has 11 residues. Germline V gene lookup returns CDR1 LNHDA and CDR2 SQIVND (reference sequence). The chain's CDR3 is CASGLVYEQYF. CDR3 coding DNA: TGTGCCAGTGGACTAGTCTACGAGCAGTACTTC. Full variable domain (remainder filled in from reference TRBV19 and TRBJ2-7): DGGITQSPKYLFRKEGQNVTLSCEQNLNHDAMYWYRQDPGQGLRLIYYSQIVNDFQKGDIAEGYSVSREKKESFPLTVTSAQKNPTAFYLCASGLVYEQYFGPGTRLTVT.

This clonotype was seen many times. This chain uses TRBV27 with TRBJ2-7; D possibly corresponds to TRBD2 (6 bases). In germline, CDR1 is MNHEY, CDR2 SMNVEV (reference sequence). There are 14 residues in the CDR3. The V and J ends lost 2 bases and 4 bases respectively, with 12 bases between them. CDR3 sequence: CASSLVGSGYEQYF. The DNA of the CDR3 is TGTGCCAGCAGTTTAGTTGGTAGCGGATACGAGCAGTACTTC.

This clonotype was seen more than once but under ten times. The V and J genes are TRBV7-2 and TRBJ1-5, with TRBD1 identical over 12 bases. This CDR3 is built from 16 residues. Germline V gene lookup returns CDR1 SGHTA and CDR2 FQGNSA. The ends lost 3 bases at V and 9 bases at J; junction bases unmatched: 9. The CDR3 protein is CASSLAGQGAQSPQHF. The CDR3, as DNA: TGTGCCAGCAGCTTGGCGGGACAGGGGGCCCAATCGCCCCAGCATTTT.

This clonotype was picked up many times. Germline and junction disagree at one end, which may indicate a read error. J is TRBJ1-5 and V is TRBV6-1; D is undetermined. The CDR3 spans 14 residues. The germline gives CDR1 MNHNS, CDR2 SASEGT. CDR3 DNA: TGTGCCAGCAGGGAAGGGATTAGCAATCAGCCCCAGCATTTT. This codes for CASREGISNQPQHF.

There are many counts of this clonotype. CDR3 loop: CASSLGSGASETQYF. The CDR3 region has the DNA TGTGCCAGCAGCTTGGGTAGCGGGGCGAGTGAGACCCAGTACTTC. This sequence joins TRBV7-3 and TRBJ2-5; 8 bases are a match to TRBD2. The germline V gene has CDR1 SGHTA and CDR2 FQGTGA. This CDR3 has 15 amino acids. The V gene end was trimmed by 3 bases and the J gene end by 5 bases; junction bases not matched to a gene: 8.

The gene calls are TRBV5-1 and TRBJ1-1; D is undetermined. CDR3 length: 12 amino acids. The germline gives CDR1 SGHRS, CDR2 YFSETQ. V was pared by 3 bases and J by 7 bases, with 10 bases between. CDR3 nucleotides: TGCGCCAGCAGCTACCCAGGAAATGAAGCTTTCTTT. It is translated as CASSYPGNEAFF.

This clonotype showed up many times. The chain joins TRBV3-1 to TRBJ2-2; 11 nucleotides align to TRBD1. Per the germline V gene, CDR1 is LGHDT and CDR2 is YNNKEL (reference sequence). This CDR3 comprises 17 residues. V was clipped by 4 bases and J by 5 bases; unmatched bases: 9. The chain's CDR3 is CASSPPGQGARTGELFF. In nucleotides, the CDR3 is TGTGCCAGCAGCCCGCCCGGACAGGGGGCGCGAACCGGGGAGCTGTTTTTT.

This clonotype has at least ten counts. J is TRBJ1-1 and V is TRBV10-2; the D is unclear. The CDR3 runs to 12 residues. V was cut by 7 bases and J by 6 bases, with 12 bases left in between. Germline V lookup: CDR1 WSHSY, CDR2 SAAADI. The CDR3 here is CASTPVGAEAFF. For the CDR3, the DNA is TGCGCCAGCACCCCGGTTGGGGCTGAAGCTTTCTTT.

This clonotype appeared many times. CDR3 sequence reads: CASSLRVGRAEQYF. CDR3 DNA: TGTGCCAGCAGTCTTCGGGTTGGACGAGCCGAGCAGTACTTC. The V gene is TRBV6-5, the J gene TRBJ2-7; D remains unclear. Trimming pared 5 bases from V and 6 bases from J, leaving 17 bases between. The CDR3 sequence is 14 residues long. The germline gives CDR1 MNHEY, CDR2 SVGAGI.

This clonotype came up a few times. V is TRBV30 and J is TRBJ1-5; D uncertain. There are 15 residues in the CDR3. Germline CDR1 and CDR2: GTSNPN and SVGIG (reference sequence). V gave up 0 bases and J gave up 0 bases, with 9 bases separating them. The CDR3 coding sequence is TGTGCCTGGAGTGTTGGAGGTTATAGCAATCAGCCCCAGCATTTT. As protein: CAWSVGGYSNQPQHF.

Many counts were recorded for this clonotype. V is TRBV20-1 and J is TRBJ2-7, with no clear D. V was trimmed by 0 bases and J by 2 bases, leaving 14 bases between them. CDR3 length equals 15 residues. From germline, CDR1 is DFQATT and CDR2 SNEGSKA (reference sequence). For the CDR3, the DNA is TGCAGTGCTAGAGATCTTACCGTAGTCCCCTACGAGCAGTACTTC. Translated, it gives CSARDLTVVPYEQYF.

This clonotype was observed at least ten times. CDR3 sequence reads: CSVGTEAFF. The CDR3 coding sequence is TGCAGCGTTGGCACTGAAGCTTTCTTT. This chain connects TRBV29-1 to TRBJ1-1; D remains unclear. V was pared by 4 bases and J by 4 bases, with 1 base between. Germline assignment: CDR1 SQVTM and CDR2 ANQGSEA. The CDR3 contains 9 residues.

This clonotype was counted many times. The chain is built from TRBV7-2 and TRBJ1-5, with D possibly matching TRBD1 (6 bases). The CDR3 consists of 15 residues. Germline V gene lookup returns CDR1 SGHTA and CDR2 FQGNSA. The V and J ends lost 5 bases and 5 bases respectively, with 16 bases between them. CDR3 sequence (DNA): TGTGCCAGCAGCCCCCAAGGGGGTCACGATCAGCCCCAGCATTTT. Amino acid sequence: CASSPQGGHDQPQHF.

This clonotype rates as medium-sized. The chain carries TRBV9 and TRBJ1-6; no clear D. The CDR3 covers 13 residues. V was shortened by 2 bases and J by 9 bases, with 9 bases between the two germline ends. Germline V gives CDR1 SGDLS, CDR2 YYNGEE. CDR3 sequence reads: CASSVRNGSPLHF. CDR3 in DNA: TGTGCCAGCAGCGTCCGGAATGGTTCACCCCTCCACTTT.

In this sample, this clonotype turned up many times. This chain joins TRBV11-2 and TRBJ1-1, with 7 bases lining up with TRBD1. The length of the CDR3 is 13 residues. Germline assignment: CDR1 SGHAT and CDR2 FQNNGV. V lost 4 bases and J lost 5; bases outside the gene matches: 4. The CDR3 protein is CASSWGQRTEAFF. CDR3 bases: TGTGCCAGCAGCTGGGGACAGAGGACTGAAGCTTTCTTT. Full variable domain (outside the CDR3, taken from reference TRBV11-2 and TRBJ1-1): EAGVAQSPRYKIIEKRQSVAFWCNPISGHATLYWYQQILGQGPKLLIQFQNNGVVDDSQLPKDRFSAERLKGVDSTLKIQPAKLEDSAVYLCASSWGQRTEAFFGQGTRLTVV.

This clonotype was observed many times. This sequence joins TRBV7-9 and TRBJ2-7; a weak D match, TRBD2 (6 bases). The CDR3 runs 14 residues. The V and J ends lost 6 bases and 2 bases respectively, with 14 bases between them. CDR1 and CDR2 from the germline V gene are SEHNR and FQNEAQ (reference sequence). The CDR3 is CASRPGTDTYEQYF. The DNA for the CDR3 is TGTGCCAGCAGGCCCGGGACTGACACCTACGAGCAGTACTTC.

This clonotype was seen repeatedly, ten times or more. The chain's CDR3 is CASTYDEGAGADTQYF. DNA for the CDR3: TGTGCCAGCACCTATGACGAGGGGGCAGGGGCAGATACGCAGTATTTT. The rearrangement uses TRBV6-1 and TRBJ2-3; 7 bases agree with TRBD1. Trimming cost V 7 bases and J 4 bases; bases outside gene matches: 14. Germline values: CDR1 MNHNS, CDR2 SASEGT. The CDR3 runs to 16 residues.

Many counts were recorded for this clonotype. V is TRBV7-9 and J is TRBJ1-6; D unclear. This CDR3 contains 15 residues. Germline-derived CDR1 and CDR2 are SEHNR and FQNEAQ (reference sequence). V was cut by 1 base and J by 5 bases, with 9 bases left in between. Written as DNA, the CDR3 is TGTGCCAGCAGCTTAGTAGTCATCGATAATTCACCCCTCCACTTT. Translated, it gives CASSLVVIDNSPLHF.

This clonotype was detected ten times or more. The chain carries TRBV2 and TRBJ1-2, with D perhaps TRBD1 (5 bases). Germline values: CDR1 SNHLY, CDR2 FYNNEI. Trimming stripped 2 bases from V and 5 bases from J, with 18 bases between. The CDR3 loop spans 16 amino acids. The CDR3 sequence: CASSEQGTPLSYGYTF. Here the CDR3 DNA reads TGTGCCAGCAGTGAACAAGGGACGCCTCTTAGTTATGGCTACACCTTC. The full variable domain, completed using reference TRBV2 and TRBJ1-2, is EPEVTQTPSHQVTQMGQEVILRCVPISNHLYFYWYRQILGQKVEFLVSFYNNEISEKSEIFDDQFSVERPDGSNFTLKIRSTKLEDSAMYFCASSEQGTPLSYGYTFGSGTRLTVV.

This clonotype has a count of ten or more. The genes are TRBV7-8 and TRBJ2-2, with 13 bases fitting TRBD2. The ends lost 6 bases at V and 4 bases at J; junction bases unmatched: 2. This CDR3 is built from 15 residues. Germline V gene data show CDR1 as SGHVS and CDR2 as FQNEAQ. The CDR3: CASRLAGGTTGELFF. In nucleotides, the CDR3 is TGTGCCAGCAGACTAGCGGGGGGGACCACCGGGGAGCTGTTTTTT.